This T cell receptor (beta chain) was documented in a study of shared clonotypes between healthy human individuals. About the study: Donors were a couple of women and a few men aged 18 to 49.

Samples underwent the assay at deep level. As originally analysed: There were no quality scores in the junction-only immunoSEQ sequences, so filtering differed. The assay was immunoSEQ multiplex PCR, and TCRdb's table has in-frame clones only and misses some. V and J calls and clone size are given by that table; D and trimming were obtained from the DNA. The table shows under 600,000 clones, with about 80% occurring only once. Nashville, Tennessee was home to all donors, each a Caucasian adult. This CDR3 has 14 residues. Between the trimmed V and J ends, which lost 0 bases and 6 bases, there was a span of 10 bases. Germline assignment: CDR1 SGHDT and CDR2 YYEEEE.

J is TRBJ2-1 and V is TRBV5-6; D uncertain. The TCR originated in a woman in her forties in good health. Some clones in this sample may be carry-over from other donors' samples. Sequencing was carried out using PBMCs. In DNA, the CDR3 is TGTGCCAGCAGCTTGGGACCCAAGTCCAATGAGCAGTTCTTC. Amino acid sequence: CASSLGPKSNEQFF.